What follows is one T cell receptor (beta chain) and its context. This CDR3 comprises 16 residues. V was clipped by 0 bases and J by 7 bases; unmatched bases: 5. Germline CDR1 is MNHNY and CDR2 is SVGAGI (reference sequence). Measured with immunoSEQ multiplex PCR; TCRdb has only the in-frame clones, and not every one. The sample comprises tens of thousands of clones, over 70% of which are singletons, and around 6% rests with the top ten. These data are taken from a study of immune evolution from preneoplasia to lung adenocarcinoma. The gene calls are TRBV6-6 and TRBJ2-3; 12 nucleotides align to TRBD2. This TCR came from a person between 60 and 69 years old with lung adenocarcinoma. The sequencing input was FFPE invasive lung adenocarcinoma tissue. The CDR3 is CASSYSASGRAHTQYF. Here the CDR3 DNA reads TGTGCCAGCAGTTACTCGGCTAGCGGGAGGGCACATACGCAGTATTTT.